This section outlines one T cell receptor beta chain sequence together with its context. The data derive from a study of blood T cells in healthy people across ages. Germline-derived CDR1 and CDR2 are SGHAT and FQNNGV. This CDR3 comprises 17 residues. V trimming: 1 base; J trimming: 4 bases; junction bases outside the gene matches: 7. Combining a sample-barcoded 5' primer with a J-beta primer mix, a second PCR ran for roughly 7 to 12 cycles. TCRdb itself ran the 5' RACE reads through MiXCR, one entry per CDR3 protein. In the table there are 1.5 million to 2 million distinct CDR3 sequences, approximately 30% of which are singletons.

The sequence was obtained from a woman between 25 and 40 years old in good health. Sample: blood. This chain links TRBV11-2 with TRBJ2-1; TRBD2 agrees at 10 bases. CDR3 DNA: TGTGCCAGCAGCTTAGGACTAGCGGGCGAACGGTACAATGAGCAGTTCTTC. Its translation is CASSLGLAGERYNEQFF.